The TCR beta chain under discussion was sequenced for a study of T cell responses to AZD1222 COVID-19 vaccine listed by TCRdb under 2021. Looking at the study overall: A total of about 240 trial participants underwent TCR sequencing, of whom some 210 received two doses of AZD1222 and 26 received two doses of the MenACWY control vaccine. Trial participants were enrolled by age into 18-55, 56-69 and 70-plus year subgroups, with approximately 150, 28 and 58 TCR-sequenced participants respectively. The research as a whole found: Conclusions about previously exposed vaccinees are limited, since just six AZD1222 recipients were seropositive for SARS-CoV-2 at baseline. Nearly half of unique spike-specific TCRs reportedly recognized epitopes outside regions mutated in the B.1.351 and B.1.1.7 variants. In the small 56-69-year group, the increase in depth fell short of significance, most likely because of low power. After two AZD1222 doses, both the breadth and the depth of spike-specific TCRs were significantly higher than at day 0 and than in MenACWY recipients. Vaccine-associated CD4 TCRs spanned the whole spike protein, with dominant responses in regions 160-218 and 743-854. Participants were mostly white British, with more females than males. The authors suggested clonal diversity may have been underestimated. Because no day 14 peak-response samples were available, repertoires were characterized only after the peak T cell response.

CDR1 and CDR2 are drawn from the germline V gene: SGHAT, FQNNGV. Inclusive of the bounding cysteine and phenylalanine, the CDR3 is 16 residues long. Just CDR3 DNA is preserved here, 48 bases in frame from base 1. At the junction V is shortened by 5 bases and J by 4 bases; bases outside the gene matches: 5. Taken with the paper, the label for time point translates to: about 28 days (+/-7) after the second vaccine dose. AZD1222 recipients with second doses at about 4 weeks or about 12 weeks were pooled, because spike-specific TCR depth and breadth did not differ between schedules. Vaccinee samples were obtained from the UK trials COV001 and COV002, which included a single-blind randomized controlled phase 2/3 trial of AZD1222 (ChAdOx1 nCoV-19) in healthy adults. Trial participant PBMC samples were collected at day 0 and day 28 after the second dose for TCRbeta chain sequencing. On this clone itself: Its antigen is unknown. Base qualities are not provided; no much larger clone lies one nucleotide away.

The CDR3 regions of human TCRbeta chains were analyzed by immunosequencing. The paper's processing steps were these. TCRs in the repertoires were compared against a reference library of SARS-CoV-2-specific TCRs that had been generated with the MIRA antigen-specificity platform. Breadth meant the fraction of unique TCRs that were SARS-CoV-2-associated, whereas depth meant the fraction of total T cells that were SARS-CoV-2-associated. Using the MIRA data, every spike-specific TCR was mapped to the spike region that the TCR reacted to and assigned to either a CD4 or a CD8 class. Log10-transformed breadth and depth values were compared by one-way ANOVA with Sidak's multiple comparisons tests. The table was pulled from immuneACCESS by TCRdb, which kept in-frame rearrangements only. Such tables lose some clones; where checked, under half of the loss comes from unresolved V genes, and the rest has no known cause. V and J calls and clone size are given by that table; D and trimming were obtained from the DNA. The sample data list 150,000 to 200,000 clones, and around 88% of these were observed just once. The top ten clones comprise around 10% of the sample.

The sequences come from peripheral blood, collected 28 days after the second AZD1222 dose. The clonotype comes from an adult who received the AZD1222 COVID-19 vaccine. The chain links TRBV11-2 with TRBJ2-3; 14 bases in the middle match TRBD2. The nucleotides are TGTGCCAGCAGCCCAGGACTAGCGGGGGGATCAGATACGCAGTATTTT. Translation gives CASSPGLAGGSDTQYF.